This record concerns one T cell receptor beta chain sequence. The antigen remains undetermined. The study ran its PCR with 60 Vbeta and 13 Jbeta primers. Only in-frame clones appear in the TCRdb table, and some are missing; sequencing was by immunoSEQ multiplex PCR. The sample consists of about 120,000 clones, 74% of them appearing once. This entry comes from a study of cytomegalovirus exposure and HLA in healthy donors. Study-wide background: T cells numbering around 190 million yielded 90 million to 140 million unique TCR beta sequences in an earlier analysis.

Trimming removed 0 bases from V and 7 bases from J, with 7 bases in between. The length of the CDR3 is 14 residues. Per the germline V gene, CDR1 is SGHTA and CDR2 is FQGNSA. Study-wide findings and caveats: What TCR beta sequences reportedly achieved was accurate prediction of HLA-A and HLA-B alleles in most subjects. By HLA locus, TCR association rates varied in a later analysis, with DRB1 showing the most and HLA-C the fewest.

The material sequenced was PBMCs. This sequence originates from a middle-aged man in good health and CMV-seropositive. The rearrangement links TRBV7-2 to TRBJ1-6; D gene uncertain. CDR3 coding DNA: TGTGCCAGCAGCTTAGCGATGCAGAATTCACCCCTCCACTTT. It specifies CASSLAMQNSPLHF. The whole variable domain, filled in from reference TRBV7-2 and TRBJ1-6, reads GAGVSQSPSNKVTEKGKDVELRCDPISGHTALYWYRQSLGQGLEFLIYFQGNSAPDKSGLPSDRFSAERTGGSVSTLTIQRTQQEDSAVYLCASSLAMQNSPLHFGNGTRLTVT.